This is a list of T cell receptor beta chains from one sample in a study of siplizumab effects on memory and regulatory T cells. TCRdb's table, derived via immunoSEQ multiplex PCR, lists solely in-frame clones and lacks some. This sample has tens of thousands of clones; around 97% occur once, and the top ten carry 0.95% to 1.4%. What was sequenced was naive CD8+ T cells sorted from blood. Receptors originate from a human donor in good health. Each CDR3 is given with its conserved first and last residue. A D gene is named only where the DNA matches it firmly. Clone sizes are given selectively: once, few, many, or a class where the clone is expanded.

cdr3_nt: TGCGCCAGCAGCTTTTTAACGAACACTGAAGCTTTCTTT; cdr3_aa: CASSFLTNTEAFF; j_call: TRBJ1-1; clone_size: -; v_call: TRBV5-1; d_call: -
cdr3_nt: TGTGCCAGCAGCCCCCCTAACACCGGGGAGCTGTTTTTT; cdr3_aa: CASSPPNTGELFF; j_call: TRBJ2-2; clone_size: -; v_call: TRBV9; d_call: -
cdr3_nt: TGTGCCAGCAACAGCGGGTCAGCCTACAATGAGCAGTTCTTC; cdr3_aa: CASNSGSAYNEQFF; j_call: TRBJ2-1; clone_size: once; v_call: TRBV27; d_call: -
cdr3_nt: TGTGCCAGCAGCGTAGCTGGGGGAACTAATGAAAAACTGTTTTTT; cdr3_aa: CASSVAGGTNEKLFF; j_call: TRBJ1-4; clone_size: -; v_call: TRBV9; d_call: -
cdr3_nt: TGTGCCAGCAGCCGGGACAGCCTCTATGGCTACACCTTC; cdr3_aa: CASSRDSLYGYTF; j_call: TRBJ1-2; clone_size: -; v_call: TRBV28; d_call: TRBD1
cdr3_nt: TGTGCCAGCAGCCCGGGGAGAAATCAGCCCCAGCATTTT; cdr3_aa: CASSPGRNQPQHF; j_call: TRBJ1-5; clone_size: once; v_call: TRBV9; d_call: -
cdr3_nt: TGTGCCAGCAGCCCACGGGACAGCAACTACGAGCAGTACTTC; cdr3_aa: CASSPRDSNYEQYF; j_call: TRBJ2-7; clone_size: -; v_call: TRBV5-4; d_call: TRBD1
cdr3_nt: TGTGCCAGCAGCTTGGCGGGAGGGAACACCGGGGAGCTGTTTTTT; cdr3_aa: CASSLAGGNTGELFF; j_call: TRBJ2-2; clone_size: -; v_call: TRBV7-9; d_call: TRBD2
cdr3_nt: TGTGCCAGCAGTCGGGGCGAAACCTACGAGCAGTACTTC; cdr3_aa: CASSRGETYEQYF; j_call: TRBJ2-7; clone_size: -; v_call: TRBV9; d_call: -
cdr3_nt: TGTGCCAGCAGCCAGGGCGGGAGCCCCTACGAGCAGTACTTC; cdr3_aa: CASSQGGSPYEQYF; j_call: TRBJ2-7; clone_size: -; v_call: TRBV9; d_call: TRBD2
cdr3_nt: TGTGCCAGCACTACAGGGGGTGGAGGCTACACCTTC; cdr3_aa: CASTTGGGGYTF; j_call: TRBJ1-2; clone_size: -; v_call: TRBV27; d_call: TRBD1
cdr3_nt: TGTGCCAGCAGTTTGGAGGGAGTGAACGAGGATACGCAGTATTTT; cdr3_aa: CASSLEGVNEDTQYF; j_call: TRBJ2-3; clone_size: -; v_call: TRBV27; d_call: -
cdr3_nt: TGTCCCCAGAAACATTATAATGAGCAGTTCTTC; cdr3_aa: CPQKHYNEQFF; j_call: TRBJ2-1; clone_size: -; v_call: TRBV19; d_call: -
cdr3_nt: TGTGCCTGGAAATTCGACGGGGCATACAATGAGCAGTTCTTC; cdr3_aa: CAWKFDGAYNEQFF; j_call: TRBJ2-1; clone_size: -; v_call: TRBV30; d_call: -
cdr3_nt: TGTGCCAGCAGCTACGGGAGTGGGGGTGAGCAGTTCTTC; cdr3_aa: CASSYGSGGEQFF; j_call: TRBJ2-1; clone_size: -; v_call: TRBV7-3; d_call: -
cdr3_nt: TGCGCCAGCAGCCAAGATCGGGGGCTGGGGGAAGGGACCCAGTACTTC; cdr3_aa: CASSQDRGLGEGTQYF; j_call: TRBJ2-5; clone_size: -; v_call: TRBV4-3; d_call: -
cdr3_nt: TGCAGCGCAACTCTCAACGGAGGGCAGTACTTC; cdr3_aa: CSATLNGGQYF; j_call: TRBJ2-7; clone_size: -; v_call: TRBV29-1; d_call: -
cdr3_nt: TGTGCCAGCTCCGCAGGGAGGGACGGATACGAGCAGTACTTC; cdr3_aa: CASSAGRDGYEQYF; j_call: TRBJ2-7; clone_size: -; v_call: TRBV9; d_call: TRBD2
cdr3_nt: TGTGCCACCAGCAGAGACCGGACCCGAGAGACCCAGTACTTC; cdr3_aa: CATSRDRTRETQYF; j_call: TRBJ2-5; clone_size: -; v_call: TRBV15; d_call: -
cdr3_nt: TGCAGCATCGGAAGGGGGGCTAGATCAGACATTCAGTACTTC; cdr3_aa: CSIGRGARSDIQYF; j_call: TRBJ2-4; clone_size: -; v_call: TRBV29-1; d_call: -
cdr3_nt: TGTGCCAGCAGTTTTTTCGCGGGAGGCACCTACGAGCAGTACTTC; cdr3_aa: CASSFFAGGTYEQYF; j_call: TRBJ2-7; clone_size: -; v_call: TRBV27; d_call: TRBD2
cdr3_nt: TGCAGCGTTGACCCACTAGCGGCATACACAGATACGCAGTATTTT; cdr3_aa: CSVDPLAAYTDTQYF; j_call: TRBJ2-3; clone_size: -; v_call: TRBV29-1; d_call: TRBD2
cdr3_nt: TGTGCCAGCAGCCTCGCCGGCGGGGATGGCTACACCTTC; cdr3_aa: CASSLAGGDGYTF; j_call: TRBJ1-2; clone_size: -; v_call: TRBV27; d_call: -
cdr3_nt: TGTGCCAGCAGCCTCACCGCCCAAACAACTAATGAAAAACTGTTTTTT; cdr3_aa: CASSLTAQTTNEKLFF; j_call: TRBJ1-4; clone_size: -; v_call: TRBV14; d_call: -
cdr3_nt: TGTGCCAGCATGGCAGGACCTGAAGCTTTCTTT; cdr3_aa: CASMAGPEAFF; j_call: TRBJ1-1; clone_size: -; v_call: TRBV6-6; d_call: -
cdr3_nt: TGTGCCAGCACCTCGGGGGCCGGGGGATTTTACGGCTACACCTTC; cdr3_aa: CASTSGAGGFYGYTF; j_call: TRBJ1-2; clone_size: -; v_call: TRBV28; d_call: -
cdr3_nt: TGCAGCGTTGAAGATTTAGGGAACTCCTACGAGCAGTACTTC; cdr3_aa: CSVEDLGNSYEQYF; j_call: TRBJ2-7; clone_size: -; v_call: TRBV29-1; d_call: -
cdr3_nt: TGTGCCAGCAGCCTCAGGGGTTGGGGCAATGAGCAGTTCTTC; cdr3_aa: CASSLRGWGNEQFF; j_call: TRBJ2-1; clone_size: -; v_call: TRBV6-5; d_call: -
cdr3_nt: TGTGCCATCAGTCATAGCGGGACCGCGGACCTCTCCTACGAGCAGTACTTC; cdr3_aa: CAISHSGTADLSYEQYF; j_call: TRBJ2-7; clone_size: -; v_call: TRBV10-3; d_call: TRBD2
cdr3_nt: TGTGCCAGCAGTGGACAGGGATCCTATGGCTACACCTTC; cdr3_aa: CASSGQGSYGYTF; j_call: TRBJ1-2; clone_size: -; v_call: TRBV2; d_call: TRBD1
cdr3_nt: TGTGCCAGCAGTTACGAATTGAGTCGTTACGAGCAGTACTTC; cdr3_aa: CASSYELSRYEQYF; j_call: TRBJ2-7; clone_size: -; v_call: TRBV6-5; d_call: -
cdr3_nt: TGTGCCAGCAGTGCCACAGGTCCCTCCTACGAGCAGTACTTC; cdr3_aa: CASSATGPSYEQYF; j_call: TRBJ2-7; clone_size: -; v_call: TRBV6-5; d_call: -
cdr3_nt: TGTGCCAGCAGCTGGGGGAGCACAGATACGCAGTATTTT; cdr3_aa: CASSWGSTDTQYF; j_call: TRBJ2-3; clone_size: -; v_call: TRBV5-6; d_call: -
cdr3_nt: TGTGCCAGCAGCCGAGACAGGGACACTGAAGCTTTCTTT; cdr3_aa: CASSRDRDTEAFF; j_call: TRBJ1-1; clone_size: -; v_call: TRBV2; d_call: TRBD1
cdr3_nt: TGTGCTAGAGTCCGAGACAGGGCCTACGAGCAGTACTTC; cdr3_aa: CARVRDRAYEQYF; j_call: TRBJ2-7; clone_size: -; v_call: TRBV12-5; d_call: TRBD1
cdr3_nt: TGTGCCAGCAGCTTGACTACCCGGGAGACCCAGTACTTC; cdr3_aa: CASSLTTRETQYF; j_call: TRBJ2-5; clone_size: -; v_call: TRBV7-9; d_call: -
cdr3_nt: TGTGCCAGCAGTTTATCAGGAGGGCGCCAGCCCCAGCATTTT; cdr3_aa: CASSLSGGRQPQHF; j_call: TRBJ1-5; clone_size: -; v_call: TRBV28; d_call: -
cdr3_nt: TGTGCCACCAGCAGTGGACAGGGCCCCTACGAGCAGTACTTC; cdr3_aa: CATSSGQGPYEQYF; j_call: TRBJ2-7; clone_size: -; v_call: TRBV15; d_call: TRBD1
cdr3_nt: TGTGCCAGCGGATCCGGGGACGGAAATGAAAAACTGTTTTTT; cdr3_aa: CASGSGDGNEKLFF; j_call: TRBJ1-4; clone_size: -; v_call: TRBV28; d_call: -
cdr3_nt: TGTGCCAGCAGCGCCACTCTAGCGGGAGGGTACAATGAGCAGTTCTTC; cdr3_aa: CASSATLAGGYNEQFF; j_call: TRBJ2-1; clone_size: -; v_call: TRBV9; d_call: TRBD2
cdr3_nt: TGCGCCAGCAGCTTGGAGGGGGACTTGCAAGCCTACGAGCAGTACTTC; cdr3_aa: CASSLEGDLQAYEQYF; j_call: TRBJ2-7; clone_size: -; v_call: TRBV5-1; d_call: -
cdr3_nt: TGTGCCAGCAGTATCAGAACCAACACCGGGGAGCTGTTTTTT; cdr3_aa: CASSIRTNTGELFF; j_call: TRBJ2-2; clone_size: -; v_call: TRBV27; d_call: -